The rows below give T cell receptor beta chains drawn from one sample of a study of cytomegalovirus exposure and HLA in healthy donors. Method: immunoSEQ multiplex PCR; TCRdb's copy keeps in-frame clones and lacks some. The top ten hold around 2% of the sample, which has 110,000 to 150,000 clones, approximately 82% seen once. Sequencing was done on a sample of PBMCs. The receptors were sampled from a middle-aged woman in good health and CMV-seronegative. Each CDR3 is given with its conserved first and last residue. D genes are given only for firm matches. The listing skips clone size in some rows; elsewhere it reads once, few, many or a size class.

>TRBJ2-2|NA|NA|TRBV28
TGTGCCAGCAGTTTATCACTCCAGAATCCCAGACTAGTGGCCGGGGAGCTGTTTTTT
CASSLSLQNPRLVAGELFF
>TRBJ2-7|NA|TRBD1|TRBV28
TGTGCCAGCAGTCCAGATACCCCCCCGGACAGGGAATCCTACGAGCAGTACTTC
CASSPDTPPDRESYEQYF
>TRBJ2-7|once|TRBD2|TRBV4-2
TGTGCCAGCAGCCCGTTAGCTAGCGGGAGGCCCGAATACGAGCAGTACTTC
CASSPLASGRPEYEQYF
>TRBJ2-7|NA|TRBD2|TRBV5-1
TGCGCCAGCAGCTTGTCTGGCGGGAGGGGGAACGAGCAGTACTTC
CASSLSGGRGNEQYF
>TRBJ2-1|NA|TRBD1|TRBV7-9
TGTGCCAGCAGCCAAGCCCTCGGGACAGACTCCTACAATGAGCAGTTCTTC
CASSQALGTDSYNEQFF
>TRBJ1-5|NA|TRBD1|TRBV15
TGTGCCACCAGCAGAGATCGGACAGGGGGCCAGCCCCAGCATTTT
CATSRDRTGGQPQHF
>TRBJ2-7|few|NA|TRBV18
TGTGCCAGCTCAACGTCAGGGGTCAGCTCCTACGAGCAGTACTTC
CASSTSGVSSYEQYF
>TRBJ2-5|NA|NA|TRBV2
TGTGCCAGCAGTGCTCCGGGATCTCAAGAGACCCAGTACTTC
CASSAPGSQETQYF
>TRBJ1-2|NA|NA|TRBV28
TGTGCCAGCAGGACCATCCAGGGGCTCTATGGCTACACCTTC
CASRTIQGLYGYTF
>TRBJ1-2|NA|NA|TRBV7-9
TGTGCCAGCAGCTTAGACGTGCGGGGCTATGGCTACACCTTC
CASSLDVRGYGYTF
>TRBJ1-1|NA|NA|TRBV6-5
TGTGCCAGCAGTTACTCCCCACCCGGGTACACTGAAGCTTTCTTT
CASSYSPPGYTEAFF
>TRBJ2-7|NA|NA|TRBV7-9
TGTGCCAGCAGCCCGTTAGGGGGGGCAATCTACGAGCAGTACTTC
CASSPLGGAIYEQYF
>TRBJ1-3|NA|NA|TRBV30
TGTGCCTGCTACCGACAGCCGTCGCCTTCTGGAAACACCACATATTTT
CACYRQPSPSGNTTYF
>TRBJ1-1|NA|NA|TRBV2
TGTGCCAGCAGATCACAGCCGAACACTGAAGCTTTCTTT
CASRSQPNTEAFF
>TRBJ2-7|NA|TRBD1|TRBV9
TGTGCCAGCAGCGTAGGGACAGGGGACGGAGAGCAGTACTTC
CASSVGTGDGEQYF
>TRBJ1-5|NA|NA|TRBV6-6
TGTGCCAGCACCCTAGGTCCCCCGAGCGCGGATCAGCCCCAGCATTTT
CASTLGPPSADQPQHF
>TRBJ1-5|few|NA|TRBV28
TGTGCCAGCAGGGAGACAGTCTTCATACAGCCCCAGCATTTT
CASRETVFIQPQHF
>TRBJ1-5|NA|NA|TRBV4-3
TGCGCCAGCAGCCAAGATCGAACAGGCAATCAGCCCCAGCATTTT
CASSQDRTGNQPQHF
>TRBJ2-7|NA|TRBD2|TRBV15
TGTGCCACCAGCAGAGAAGACCTAGCGGGCCCCTACGAGCAGTACTTC
CATSREDLAGPYEQYF
>TRBJ2-7|NA|NA|TRBV4-2
TGTGCCAGCAGCCAATTAGCTAGCGCGACGGACCCCCTCGAGCAGTACTTC
CASSQLASATDPLEQYF
>TRBJ2-7|NA|TRBD1|TRBV28
TGTGCCAGCAGTTCGAGGGGGCGCAGCAACTACGAGCAGTACTTC
CASSSRGRSNYEQYF